One sample yielded the 16 T cell receptor beta chains listed below, sequenced in a study of T cell clones after liver transplantation. Assay: immunoSEQ multiplex PCR; the TCRdb copy retains only in-frame clones and omits some. The data hold about 6,900 clones, with 60% to 75% observed a single time. This material consisted of CD8+ T cells from blood, taken before liver transplant. The receptors were sampled from a human donor who received a liver transplant.

The V and J genes are TRBV19 and TRBJ2-1; TRBD2 matches 7 bases. The V and J ends lost 1 base and 6 bases, in that order; junction bases with no gene match: 6. The CDR3 totals 15 residues. Germline V lookup: CDR1 LNHDA, CDR2 SQIVND (reference sequence). This CDR3 reads CASSIGGSGRNEQFF. CDR3 sequence (DNA): TGTGCCAGTAGTATAGGTGGTAGCGGGCGCAATGAGCAGTTCTTC.

This clone has a single count. The V call is TRBV10-3, the J call TRBJ2-1; no reliable D call. The CDR3 length is 11 residues. The germline gives CDR1 ENHRY, CDR2 SYGVKD. The V gene lost 0 bases and the J gene lost 9 bases, with 3 bases spanning the gap. CDR3 region: CAISESIEQFF. CDR3 nucleotides: TGTGCCATCAGTGAGTCAATTGAGCAGTTCTTC.

This clone appeared a few times. The chain joins TRBV5-1 to TRBJ1-3, with D perhaps TRBD1 (6 bases). The V gene's germline CDR1 is SGHRS and CDR2 YFSETQ. This CDR3 spans 15 amino acids. The V gene lost 4 bases and the J gene lost 2 bases, with 13 bases spanning the gap. The CDR3 DNA sequence: TGCGCCAGCAGCCCTGGGGCAGGGGCTGGAAACACCATATATTTT. Protein sequence: CASSPGAGAGNTIYF.

The genes are TRBV28 and TRBJ2-5; 13 bases match TRBD2. Trimming took 5 bases from V and 5 from J; bases not matched to a gene: 2. CDR1 and CDR2 from the germline V gene are MDHEN and SYDVKM. This CDR3 comprises 14 residues. The chain's CDR3 is CASSMGLAGETQYF. The CDR3, as DNA: TGTGCCAGCAGTATGGGACTAGCGGGGGAGACCCAGTACTTC.

This chain joins TRBV7-9 and TRBJ1-4; D unresolved. The germline V and J ends were trimmed by 11 bases and 8 bases, with 15 bases remaining between them. The V gene's germline CDR1 is SEHNR and CDR2 FQNEAQ (reference sequence). The CDR3 runs to 12 residues. The CDR3 spells CALQRSEEKLFF. In nucleotides, the CDR3 is TGTGCCCTGCAGCGGTCCGAGGAAAAACTGTTTTTT.

This clone was seen more than once but under ten times. The chain has TRBV7-8 and TRBJ2-1; D remains ambiguous. Germline CDR1 and CDR2: SGHVS and FQNEAQ. V lost 1 base and J lost 7, with 20 bases in between. This CDR3 region has 17 residues. CDR3 nucleotides: TGTGCCAGCAGCTTAGATTCTGGCGCGAACTTGGCGAATGAGCAGTTCTTC. This sequence encodes CASSLDSGANLANEQFF.

J is TRBJ2-1 and V is TRBV7-2; D is uncertain. With 1 base removed from V and 8 bases from J, the gap between germline ends came to 9 bases. This CDR3 contains 13 residues. Germline V gene sequence: CDR1 SGHTA, CDR2 FQGNSA. CDR3 sequence: CASSLDPWDEQFF. In DNA form, the CDR3 reads TGTGCCAGCAGCTTAGATCCTTGGGATGAGCAGTTCTTC. Combining the CDR3 with reference TRBV7-2 and TRBJ2-1 gives the whole variable domain GAGVSQSPSNKVTEKGKDVELRCDPISGHTALYWYRQSLGQGLEFLIYFQGNSAPDKSGLPSDRFSAERTGGSVSTLTIQRTQQEDSAVYLCASSLDPWDEQFFGPGTRLTVL.

This clone was detected only a few times. The rearrangement uses TRBV15 and TRBJ1-5; TRBD1 agrees at 8 bases. Looked up from germline, CDR1 is LNHNV and CDR2 is YYDKDF (reference sequence). The CDR3 is 18 residues long. The V segment lost 0 bases and the J segment 6 bases; nucleotides outside the gene matches: 13. The chain's CDR3 is CATSRDLRGRNQAQPQHF. In DNA, the CDR3 is TGTGCCACCAGCAGAGATCTCAGGGGGCGGAATCAGGCTCAGCCCCAGCATTTT.

V is TRBV11-2 and J is TRBJ2-3; 12 bases align to TRBD2. V was clipped by 2 bases and J by 5 bases; unmatched bases: 8. The CDR3 is made up of 17 amino acids. Germline values: CDR1 SGHAT, CDR2 FQNNGV. In nucleotides, the CDR3 is TGTGCCAGCAGCTTACGTCTAGCGGGAGGGTATTTAGATACGCAGTATTTT. Its translation is CASSLRLAGGYLDTQYF.

The chain recombines TRBV19 with TRBJ2-7, with TRBD1 identical over 7 bases. Trimming at V came to 4 bases and at J to 3 bases, leaving 6 bases not matched to a gene. Germline V CDR1 and CDR2: LNHDA, SQIVND (reference sequence). The CDR3 covers 14 residues. The CDR3 loop reads CASSSYRDSYEQYF. The CDR3 region has the DNA TGTGCCAGTAGTAGCTACCGGGACAGCTACGAGCAGTACTTC. Looking up the rest from reference TRBV19 and TRBJ2-7 gives the full variable domain: DGGITQSPKYLFRKEGQNVTLSCEQNLNHDAMYWYRQDPGQGLRLIYYSQIVNDFQKGDIAEGYSVSREKKESFPLTVTSAQKNPTAFYLCASSSYRDSYEQYFGPGTRLTVT.

The chain carries TRBV15 and TRBJ2-3; 10 nucleotides agree with TRBD2. The junction had 6 bases not matched to a gene; V was cut back by 4 bases and J by 2 bases. Germline CDR1 LNHNV, CDR2 YYDKDF (reference sequence). The CDR3 spans 16 residues. CDR3: CATSNPLAGITDTQYF. The CDR3 region has the DNA TGTGCCACCAGCAATCCACTAGCGGGAATCACAGATACGCAGTATTTT. The full variable domain, with the rest looked up from reference TRBV15 and TRBJ2-3, is DAMVIQNPRYQVTQFGKPVTLSCSQTLNHNVMYWYQQKSSQAPKLLFHYYDKDFNNEADTPDNFQSRRPNTSFCFLDIRSPGLGDTAMYLCATSNPLAGITDTQYFGPGTRLTVL.

This clone has only a few counts. The gene calls are TRBV19 and TRBJ1-2; weak D call: TRBD1 (6 bases). CDR1 is LNHDA and CDR2 is SQIVND in the germline V gene (reference sequence). Deletions cut 3 bases from V and 5 bases from J, with 16 bases between. The CDR3 runs 15 residues. For the CDR3, the DNA is TGTGCCAGTAGTATTAGTCTGGACAGTTTTTATGGCTACACCTTC. This sequence encodes CASSISLDSFYGYTF.

This clone occurred a few times. The J gene is TRBJ1-5, the V gene TRBV5-4; the D is unclear. V lost 0 bases, J lost 1 base, and 2 bases lay in between. This CDR3 has 13 amino acids. The V gene's germline CDR1 is SGHNT and CDR2 YYREEE (reference sequence). CDR3 protein: CASSLGSNQPQHF. CDR3 in DNA: TGTGCCAGCAGCTTGGGCAGCAATCAGCCCCAGCATTTT. Based on the CDR3 plus reference TRBV5-4 and TRBJ1-5, the full variable domain is ETGVTQSPTHLIKTRGQQVTLRCSSQSGHNTVSWYQQALGQGPQFIFQYYREEENGRGNFPPRFSGLQFPNYSSELNVNALELDDSALYLCASSLGSNQPQHFGDGTRLSIL.

The sample holds a few counts of this clone. This sequence joins TRBV4-2 and TRBJ2-7; no reliable D call. CDR3 length: 17 amino acids. Germline lookup yields CDR1 LGHNA and CDR2 YNFKEQ. V was clipped by 4 bases and J by 1 base, with 20 bases between them. This chain's CDR3 is CASSPLEGEKSSYEQYF. CDR3 nucleotide sequence: TGTGCCAGCAGCCCTCTCGAAGGAGAGAAATCGTCCTACGAGCAGTACTTC.

This chain links TRBV7-8 with TRBJ2-1, with D possibly being TRBD2 (7 bases). The CDR3 runs 17 residues. In germline, CDR1 is SGHVS, CDR2 FQNEAQ. V was shortened by 5 bases and J by 1 base, with 18 bases between the two germline ends. The DNA of the CDR3 is TGTGCCAGCAGCCCCCGGGGGGCAGGGGAGTCCTACAATGAGCAGTTCTTC. It specifies CASSPRGAGESYNEQFF.

CDR3: CASSSYVLSSTDTQYF. In DNA form, the CDR3 reads TGTGCCAGCAGCTCCTACGTGCTCTCTAGCACAGATACGCAGTATTTT. The gene calls are TRBV7-6 and TRBJ2-3; D remains unclear. The ends were cut back, 4 bases at V and 0 bases at J, with 14 bases in the middle. This CDR3 contains 16 residues. Germline V lookup: CDR1 SGHVS, CDR2 FNYEAQ.